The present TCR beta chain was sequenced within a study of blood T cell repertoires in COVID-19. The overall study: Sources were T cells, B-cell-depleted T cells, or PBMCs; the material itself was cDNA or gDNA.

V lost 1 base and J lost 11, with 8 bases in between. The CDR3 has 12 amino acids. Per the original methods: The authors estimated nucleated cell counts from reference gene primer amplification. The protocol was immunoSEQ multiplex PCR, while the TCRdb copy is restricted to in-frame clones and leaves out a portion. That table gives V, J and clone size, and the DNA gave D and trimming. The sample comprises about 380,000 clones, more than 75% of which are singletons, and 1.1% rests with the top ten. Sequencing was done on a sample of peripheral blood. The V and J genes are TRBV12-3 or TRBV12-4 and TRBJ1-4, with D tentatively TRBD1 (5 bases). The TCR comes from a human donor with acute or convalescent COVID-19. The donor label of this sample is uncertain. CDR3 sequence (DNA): TGTGCCAGCAGTTTAGGGACATCCAAACTGTTTTTT. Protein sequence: CASSLGTSKLFF.